This TCR beta chain was sequenced for a study of blood T cell repertoires in COVID-19. Study overall: Some COVID-19 samples were acute and others convalescent; all came from the United States, Italy and Spain. Sample material is recorded as cDNA or gDNA derived from T cells, B-cell-depleted T cells, or PBMCs.

The CDR3 runs to 14 residues. Trimming took 0 bases from V and 5 from J, leaving 6 bases between them. Germline values: CDR1 SGHTS, CDR2 YDEGEE. Recruitment covered about 25 US areas and drew participants whose ages spanned about 18 to 95 years. Authors' methods: Amplification of reference gene primers was used by the study to estimate nucleated cell counts. The table came from immunoSEQ multiplex PCR; TCRdb's copy has only in-frame clones and leaves some out. V, J and clone size are taken as reported in that table, and D and trimming were inferred from the DNA itself. The table includes 470,000 or so clones, 87% detected once.

This receptor was obtained from a woman aged 18-29 years with acute COVID-19. The chain employs TRBV5-8 and TRBJ1-6; D gene ambiguous. The sequenced sample consisted of PBMCs or T cells enriched from blood (not recorded which). For the CDR3, the DNA is TGTGCCAGCAGCTTGGTAGAAAATAATTCACCCCTCCACTTT. It is translated as CASSLVENNSPLHF.